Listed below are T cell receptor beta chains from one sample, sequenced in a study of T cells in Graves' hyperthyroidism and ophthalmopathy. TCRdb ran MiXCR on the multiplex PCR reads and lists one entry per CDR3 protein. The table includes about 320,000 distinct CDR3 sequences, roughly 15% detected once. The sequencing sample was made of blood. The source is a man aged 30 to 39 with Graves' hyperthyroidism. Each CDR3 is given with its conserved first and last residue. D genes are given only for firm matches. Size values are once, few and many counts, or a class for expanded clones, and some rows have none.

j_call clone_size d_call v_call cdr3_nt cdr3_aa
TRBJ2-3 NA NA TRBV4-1 TGCGCCAGCAGCCAAGTGAATCTAGTTAGCACAGATACGCAGTATTTT CASSQVNLVSTDTQYF
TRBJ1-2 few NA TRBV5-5 TGTGCCAGCAGCAGTGAGGGCCAAACTGGCTATGGCTACACCTTC CASSSEGQTGYGYTF
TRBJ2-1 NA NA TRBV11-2 TGTGCCAGCAGCTTGGGTGCAGGGTCCTATGAGCAGTTCTTC CASSLGAGSYEQFF
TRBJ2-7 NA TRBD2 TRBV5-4 TGTGCCAGCAGCTTGCCGGGACTAGCGACTAAGGAGCAGTACTTC CASSLPGLATKEQYF
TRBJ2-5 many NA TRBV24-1 TGTGCCACCAGTGACCCCACAGGGTACGAGACCCAGTACTTC CATSDPTGYETQYF
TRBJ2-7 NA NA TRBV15 TGTGCCACCAGCAGAGATTTCGGCCTTCCTGACAGAGAGCAGTACTTC CATSRDFGLPDREQYF
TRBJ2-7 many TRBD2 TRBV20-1 TGCAGTGCTAGTTTTCGTGGGACTAGCGGGGATCTCTACGAGCAGTACTTC CSASFRGTSGDLYEQYF
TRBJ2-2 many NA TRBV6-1 TGTGCCAGCAGTGTAGCCGGGACCTACACCGGGGAGCTGTTTTTT CASSVAGTYTGELFF
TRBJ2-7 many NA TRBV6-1 TGTGCCAGCAGCGGACAGACTAGCTCCTACGAGCAGTACTTC CASSGQTSSYEQYF
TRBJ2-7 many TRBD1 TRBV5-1 TGCGCCAGCAGCCCGGACAGGACCTACGAGCAGTACTTC CASSPDRTYEQYF
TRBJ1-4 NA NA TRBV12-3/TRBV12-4 TGTGCCAGCAGTTCTCCGAGCAGTATGAGTGAAAAACTGTTTTTT CASSSPSSMSEKLFF
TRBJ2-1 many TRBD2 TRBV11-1 TGTGCCAGCAGCCCCCTCCTGGGACTAGCACCGAACTATGAGCAGTTCTTC CASSPLLGLAPNYEQFF
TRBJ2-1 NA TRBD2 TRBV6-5 TGTGCCAGCAGTTACGCGGGAGACTCCAATGAGCAGTTCTTC CASSYAGDSNEQFF
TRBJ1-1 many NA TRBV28 TGTGCCAGCAGTCAAGAAACAGCAAATGAAGCTTTCTTT CASSQETANEAFF
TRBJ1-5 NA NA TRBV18 TGTGCCAGCTCACCGATCTTCGGGGGTGATCAGCCCCAGCATTTT CASSPIFGGDQPQHF
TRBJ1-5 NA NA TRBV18 TGTGCCAGCTCACCGGGGAGTAGCAATCAGCCCCAGCATTTT CASSPGSSNQPQHF
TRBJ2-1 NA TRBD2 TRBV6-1 TGTGCCAGCAATACCCCCGGGGTAGCGGGAGGTTATGAGCAGTTCTTC CASNTPGVAGGYEQFF
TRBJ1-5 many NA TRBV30 TGTGCCTGGAGTCAGGGGTCTGGGCAGCCCCAGCATTTT CAWSQGSGQPQHF
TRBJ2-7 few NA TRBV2 TGTGCCAGCAGTGCAGGGTCCTCTACAGGGTTCAGCACGTACGAGCAGTACTTC CASSAGSSTGFSTYEQYF
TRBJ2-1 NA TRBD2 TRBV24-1 TGTGCCACCAGCGGGACTAGCGGCACCGACAATGAGCAGTTCTTC CATSGTSGTDNEQFF
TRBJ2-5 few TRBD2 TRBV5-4 TGTGCCAGCGCGGAAGCCGGGGGGGAGACCCAGTACTTC CASAEAGGETQYF
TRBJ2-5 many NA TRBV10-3 TGTGCCATCAGTGAGGGACCTGGAGAGACCCAGTACTTC CAISEGPGETQYF
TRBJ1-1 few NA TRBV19 TGTGCCAGTACTCTCAACCCCCACGGGAACACTGAAGCTTTCTTT CASTLNPHGNTEAFF
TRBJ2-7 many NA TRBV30 TGTGCCTGGAGCTACAGGGCTTCCTCCTACGAGCAGTACTTC CAWSYRASSYEQYF
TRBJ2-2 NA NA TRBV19 TGTGCCAGTAGTATAGGACGAATCGGGGAGCTGTTTTTT CASSIGRIGELFF
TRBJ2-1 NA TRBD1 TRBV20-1 TGCAGTCTCCAGGGGGCGAGGGGGAATGAGCAGTTCTTC CSLQGARGNEQFF
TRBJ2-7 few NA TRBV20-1 TGCAGTGCTAGAATAGCAGGCCCCTACGAGCAGTACTTC CSARIAGPYEQYF
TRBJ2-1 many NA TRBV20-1 TGCAGTGCTGACAGGAGAGCGGGCTACAATGAGCAGTTCTTC CSADRRAGYNEQFF
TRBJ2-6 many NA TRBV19 TGTGCCAGTAGTATGGGGCAGGGCTACCCCTCTGGGGCCAACGTCCTGACTTTC CASSMGQGYPSGANVLTF
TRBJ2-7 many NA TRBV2 TGTGCCAGCAGTGAAAGTTACTCCTCTGGGCAGTACTTC CASSESYSSGQYF
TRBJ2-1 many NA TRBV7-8 TGTGCCAGCAGCACCGGACTCCCCGGCGATGAGCAGTTCTTC CASSTGLPGDEQFF
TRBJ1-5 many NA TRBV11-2 TGTGCCAGCAGCTTAGAGGCAGGGGATAATCAGCCCCAGCATTTT CASSLEAGDNQPQHF
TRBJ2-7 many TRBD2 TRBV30 TGTGCCAGCGGTAGTGGCGGGAGCGAGCAGTACTTC CASGSGGSEQYF
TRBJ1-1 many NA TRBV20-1 TGCAGTGCTAGAGATCCTCGGGCGAACACTGAAGCTTTCTTT CSARDPRANTEAFF
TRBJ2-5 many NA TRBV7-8 TGTGCCAGCAGCTTAGGGAGGGAGCGGGCGGGAAGAACGGAGACCCAGTACTTC CASSLGRERAGRTETQYF
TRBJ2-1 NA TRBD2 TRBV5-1 TGCGCCAGCAGCTTCGAACGGGACTACAATGGGCAGTTCTTC CASSFERDYNGQFF
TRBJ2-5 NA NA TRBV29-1 TGCAGCGTTCGGAGTCAAGAGACCCAGTACTTC CSVRSQETQYF
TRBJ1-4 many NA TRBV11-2 TGTGCCAGCAGCCTGACTGGTGAAAAACTGTTTTTT CASSLTGEKLFF
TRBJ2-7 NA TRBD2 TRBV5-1 TGCGCCAGCAGCCCCCTTATAGGGGAGGGAGCGGGTGAGCAGTACTTC CASSPLIGEGAGEQYF
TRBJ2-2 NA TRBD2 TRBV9 TGTGCCAGCAGCGTAGTTGGAGCGGGACACACCGGGGAGCTGTTTTTT CASSVVGAGHTGELFF
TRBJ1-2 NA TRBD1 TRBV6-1 TGTGCCAGCAGTATAGAGACAGGGGGCTATGGCTACACCTTC CASSIETGGYGYTF
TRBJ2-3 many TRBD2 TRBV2 TGTGCCAGCAGGCCTAGCGGGAGCCCAGATACGCAGTATTTT CASRPSGSPDTQYF